The clone carrying this T cell receptor beta chain was seen only once. Produced via immunoSEQ multiplex PCR; TCRdb's table is partial and in-frame only. The data show under 450,000 clones, with approximately 86% seen just once and around 7.4% held by the top ten. Unmatched junction bases numbered 9, after V lost 4 bases and J lost 0 bases. CDR3 size: 18 residues. CDR1 and CDR2 (germline): SGHRS, YFSETQ. This entry belongs to a study of blood T cell repertoires in COVID-19. This sequence joins TRBV5-1 and TRBJ2-3; TRBD2 matches at 12 bases. The sequence was obtained from a woman between 55 and 75 years old with COVID-19, enrolled during active disease. Material: peripheral blood. The CDR3 reads CASSLGLAGISSTDTQYF. The CDR3 DNA follows: TGCGCCAGCAGCCTAGGACTAGCGGGGATAAGTAGCACAGATACGCAGTATTTT. Together with reference TRBV5-1 and TRBJ2-3, the CDR3 gives the full variable domain: KAGVTQTPRYLIKTRGQQVTLSCSPISGHRSVSWYQQTPGQGLQFLFEYFSETQRNKGNFPGRFSGRQFSNSRSEMNVSTLELGDSALYLCASSLGLAGISSTDTQYFGPGTRLTVL.